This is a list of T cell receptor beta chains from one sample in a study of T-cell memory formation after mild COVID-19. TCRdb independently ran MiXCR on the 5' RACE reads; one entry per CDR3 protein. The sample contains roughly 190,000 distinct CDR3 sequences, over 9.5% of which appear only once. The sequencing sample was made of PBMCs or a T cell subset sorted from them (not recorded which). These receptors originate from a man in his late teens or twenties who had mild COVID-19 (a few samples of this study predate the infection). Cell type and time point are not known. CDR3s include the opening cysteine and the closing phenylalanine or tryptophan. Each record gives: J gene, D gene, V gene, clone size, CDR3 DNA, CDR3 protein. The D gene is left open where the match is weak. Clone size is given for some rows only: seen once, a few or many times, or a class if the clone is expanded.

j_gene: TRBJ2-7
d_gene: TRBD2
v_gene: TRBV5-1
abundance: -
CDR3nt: TGCGCCAGCACCCTGGGGAGGACTAGTTCCGAGCAGTACTTC
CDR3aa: CASTLGRTSSEQYF

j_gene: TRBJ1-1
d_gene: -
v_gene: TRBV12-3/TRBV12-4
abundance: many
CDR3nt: TGTGCCAGCAGCAAGGCGGACATAACGAACACTGAAGCTTTCTTT
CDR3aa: CASSKADITNTEAFF

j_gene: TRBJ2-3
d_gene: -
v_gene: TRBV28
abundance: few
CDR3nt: TGTGCCAGCTTGGCCCAGGGTAGCACAGATACGCAGTATTTT
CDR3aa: CASLAQGSTDTQYF

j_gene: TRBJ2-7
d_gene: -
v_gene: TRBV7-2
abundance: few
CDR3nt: TGTGCCAGCAGTTTCGTGAGGGGTTTCTCTACCTACGAGCAGTACTTC
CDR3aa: CASSFVRGFSTYEQYF

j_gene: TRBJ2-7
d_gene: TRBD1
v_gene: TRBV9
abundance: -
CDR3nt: TGTGCCAGCAGCGTAGCAGGGGGTAACTATCTCGAGCAGTACTTC
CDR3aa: CASSVAGGNYLEQYF

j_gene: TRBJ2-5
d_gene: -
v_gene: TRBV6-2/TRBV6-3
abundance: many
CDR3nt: TGTGCCAGCCGAGCACACAGCCAAGAGACCCAGTACTTC
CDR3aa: CASRAHSQETQYF

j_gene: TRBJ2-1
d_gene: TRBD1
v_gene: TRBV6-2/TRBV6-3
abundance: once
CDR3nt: TGTGCCAGCAGTGTGGACAGGGGGCTTGTGAATGAGCAGTTCTTC
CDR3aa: CASSVDRGLVNEQFF

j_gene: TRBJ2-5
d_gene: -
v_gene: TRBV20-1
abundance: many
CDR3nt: TGCAGTGCTAGCAGGCCAAGAGAGACCCAGTACTTC
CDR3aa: CSASRPRETQYF

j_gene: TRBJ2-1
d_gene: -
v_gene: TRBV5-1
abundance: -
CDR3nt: TGCGCCAGCAGCGTGGACAACTACAATGAGCAGTTCTTC
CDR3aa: CASSVDNYNEQFF

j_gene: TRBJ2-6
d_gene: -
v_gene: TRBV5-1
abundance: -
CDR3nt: TGCGCCAGCAGCTTTCCGACAGGCCTTCGCTCTGGGGCCAACGTCCTGACTTTC
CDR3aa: CASSFPTGLRSGANVLTF

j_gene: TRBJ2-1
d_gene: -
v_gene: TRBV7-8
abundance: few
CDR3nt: TGTGCCAGCAGCTACAGCGGGTACCACAATGAGCAGTTCTTC
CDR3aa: CASSYSGYHNEQFF

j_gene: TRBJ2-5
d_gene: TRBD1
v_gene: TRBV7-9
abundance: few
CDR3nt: TGTGCCGGCAGCCCGGGACAGGCCCAAGAGACCCAGTACTTC
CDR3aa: CAGSPGQAQETQYF

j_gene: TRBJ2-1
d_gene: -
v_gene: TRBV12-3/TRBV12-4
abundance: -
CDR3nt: TGTGCCAGCAGTTTACAGTTTTCCACTGAGCAGTTCTTC
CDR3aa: CASSLQFSTEQFF

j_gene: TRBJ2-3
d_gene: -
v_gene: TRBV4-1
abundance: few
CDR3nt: TGCGCCAGCAGCCAATTACGTTTCGGGGGGCATGGAGATACGCAGTATTTT
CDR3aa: CASSQLRFGGHGDTQYF

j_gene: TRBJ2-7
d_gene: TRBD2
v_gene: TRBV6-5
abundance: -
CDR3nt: TGTGCCAGCAGTTACTCGGGGGGGGGCTACGAGCAGTACTTC
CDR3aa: CASSYSGGGYEQYF

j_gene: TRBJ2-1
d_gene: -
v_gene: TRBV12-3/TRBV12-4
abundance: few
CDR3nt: TGTGCCAGTAGGAGTGGCAGGGACAATGAGCAGTTCTTC
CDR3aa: CASRSGRDNEQFF

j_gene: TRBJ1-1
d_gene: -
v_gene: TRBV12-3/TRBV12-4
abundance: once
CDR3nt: TGTGCCAGCAGTTTAGGAGCCTTGAACACTGAAGCTTTCTTT
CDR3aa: CASSLGALNTEAFF

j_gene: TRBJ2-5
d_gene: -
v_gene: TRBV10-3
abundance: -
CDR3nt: TGTGCCAGCATGGACCATCAAGAGACCCAGTACTTC
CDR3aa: CASMDHQETQYF

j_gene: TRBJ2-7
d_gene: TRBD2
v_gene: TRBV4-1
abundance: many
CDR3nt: TGCGCCAGCAGCCTTCAGGGGACGGGACTAGCCGGCGAGCAGTACTTC
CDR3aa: CASSLQGTGLAGEQYF

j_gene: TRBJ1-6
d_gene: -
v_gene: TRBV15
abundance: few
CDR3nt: TGTGCCACCAGCAGAGATGTAAGGAATTCACCCCTCCACTTT
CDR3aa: CATSRDVRNSPLHF

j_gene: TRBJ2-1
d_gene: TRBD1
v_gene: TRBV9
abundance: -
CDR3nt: TGTGCCAGCAGCGCCCCGGGACAGGGCTACAATGAGCAGTTCTTC
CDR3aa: CASSAPGQGYNEQFF

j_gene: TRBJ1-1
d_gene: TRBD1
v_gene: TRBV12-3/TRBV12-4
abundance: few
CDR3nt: TGTGCCAGCAGTATCGACAGGGACACTGAAGCTTTCTTT
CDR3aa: CASSIDRDTEAFF

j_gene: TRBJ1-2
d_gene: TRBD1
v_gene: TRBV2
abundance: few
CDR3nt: TGTGCCATTTCTTTGGTTGGACAGGGTTTTTCTTTGGATGGCTACACCTTC
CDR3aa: CAISLVGQGFSLDGYTF

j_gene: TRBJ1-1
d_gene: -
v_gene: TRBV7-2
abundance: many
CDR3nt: TGTGCCAGCAGCTTAGTAGGTCGATGGAACACTGAAGCTTTCTTT
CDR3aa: CASSLVGRWNTEAFF

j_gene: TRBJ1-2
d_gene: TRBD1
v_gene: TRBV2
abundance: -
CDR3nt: TGTGCCAGCAGGGGACAGGGTGATGCGGGAGGCTACACCTTC
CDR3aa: CASRGQGDAGGYTF

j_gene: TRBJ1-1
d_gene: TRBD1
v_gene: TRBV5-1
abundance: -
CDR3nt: TGCGCCAGCAGCTTGGGGGACAGACAGAACACTGAAGCTTTCTTT
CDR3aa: CASSLGDRQNTEAFF

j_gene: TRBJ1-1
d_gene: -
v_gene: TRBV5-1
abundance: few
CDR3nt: TGCGCCAGCAGCCCGGACGGAGCTTACACTGAAGCTTTCTTT
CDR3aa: CASSPDGAYTEAFF

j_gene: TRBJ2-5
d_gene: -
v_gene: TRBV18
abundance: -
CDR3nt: TGTGCCAGCTCACCACGGGCAGCTTTCCAAGAGACCCAGTACTTC
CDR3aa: CASSPRAAFQETQYF

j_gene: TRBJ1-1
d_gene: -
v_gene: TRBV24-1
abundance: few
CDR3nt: TGTGCCACCAGTGCCCGGGGTTCGAACACTGAAGCTTTCTTT
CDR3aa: CATSARGSNTEAFF

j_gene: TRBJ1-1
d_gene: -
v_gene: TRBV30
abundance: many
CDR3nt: TGTGCCTGGGGGTCGGAGACTGAAGCTTTCTTT
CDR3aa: CAWGSETEAFF